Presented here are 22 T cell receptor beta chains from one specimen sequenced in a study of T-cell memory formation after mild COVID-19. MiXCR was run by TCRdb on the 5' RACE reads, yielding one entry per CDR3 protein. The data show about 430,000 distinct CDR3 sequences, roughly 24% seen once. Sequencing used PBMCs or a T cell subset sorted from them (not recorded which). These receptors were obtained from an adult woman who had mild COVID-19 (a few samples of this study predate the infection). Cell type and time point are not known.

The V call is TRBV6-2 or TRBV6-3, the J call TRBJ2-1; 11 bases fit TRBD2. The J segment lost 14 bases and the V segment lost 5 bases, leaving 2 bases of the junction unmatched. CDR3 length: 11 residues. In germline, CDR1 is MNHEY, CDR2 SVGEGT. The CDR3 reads CASSNSGGEFF. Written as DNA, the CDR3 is TGTGCCAGCAGTAATAGCGGGGGGGAGTTCTTC.

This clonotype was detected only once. CDR3 coding DNA: TGCAGTGCCCAGCTAAAATATGGCTACACCTTC. Protein: CSAQLKYGYTF. The V and J genes are TRBV20-1 and TRBJ1-2; unclear D gene. V lost 6 bases to trimming and J lost 5 bases, with 10 bases between them. The CDR3 length is 11 residues. Germline-derived CDR1 and CDR2 are DFQATT and SNEGSKA (reference sequence).

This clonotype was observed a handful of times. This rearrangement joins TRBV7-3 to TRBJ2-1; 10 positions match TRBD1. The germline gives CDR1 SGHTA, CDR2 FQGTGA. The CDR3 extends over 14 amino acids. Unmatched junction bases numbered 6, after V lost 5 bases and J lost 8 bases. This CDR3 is CASSKLGQGYEQFF. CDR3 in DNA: TGTGCCAGCAGCAAGTTGGGACAGGGGTATGAGCAGTTCTTC.

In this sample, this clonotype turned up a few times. CDR3 protein: CASSLSGTGNGNTIYF. CDR3 coding DNA: TGTGCCAGCAGTTTATCGGGGACAGGGAATGGAAACACCATATATTTT. The chain uses TRBV27 and TRBJ1-3, with TRBD1 matching 9 bases. This CDR3 comprises 16 residues. The germline V gene has CDR1 MNHEY and CDR2 SMNVEV (reference sequence). V dropped 0 bases and J dropped 3; count of bases not matched to a gene: 3.

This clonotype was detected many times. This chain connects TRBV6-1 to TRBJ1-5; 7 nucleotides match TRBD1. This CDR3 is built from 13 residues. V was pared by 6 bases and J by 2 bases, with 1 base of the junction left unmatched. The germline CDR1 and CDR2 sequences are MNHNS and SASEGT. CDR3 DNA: TGTGCCAGCAGCGACAGGGGCAATCAGCCCCAGCATTTT. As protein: CASSDRGNQPQHF.

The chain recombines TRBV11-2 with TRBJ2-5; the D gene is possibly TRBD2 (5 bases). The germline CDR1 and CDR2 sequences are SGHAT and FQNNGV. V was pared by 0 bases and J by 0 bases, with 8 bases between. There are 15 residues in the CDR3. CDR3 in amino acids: CASSLDRGHQETQYF. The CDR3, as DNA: TGTGCCAGCAGCTTAGACCGCGGGCACCAAGAGACCCAGTACTTC.

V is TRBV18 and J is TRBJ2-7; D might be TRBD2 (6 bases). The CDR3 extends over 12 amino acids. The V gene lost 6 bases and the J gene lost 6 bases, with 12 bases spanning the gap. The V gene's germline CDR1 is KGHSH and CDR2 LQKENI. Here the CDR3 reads CASSRDRSEQYF. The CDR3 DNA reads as TGTGCCAGCTCGCGGGACCGATCCGAGCAGTACTTC.

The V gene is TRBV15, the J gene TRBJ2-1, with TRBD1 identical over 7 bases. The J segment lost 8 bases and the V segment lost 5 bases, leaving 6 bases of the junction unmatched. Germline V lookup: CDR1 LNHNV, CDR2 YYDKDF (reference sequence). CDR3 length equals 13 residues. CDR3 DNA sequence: TGTGCCACCAGCCCCGGGACAGCTCATGAGCAGTTCTTC. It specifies CATSPGTAHEQFF.

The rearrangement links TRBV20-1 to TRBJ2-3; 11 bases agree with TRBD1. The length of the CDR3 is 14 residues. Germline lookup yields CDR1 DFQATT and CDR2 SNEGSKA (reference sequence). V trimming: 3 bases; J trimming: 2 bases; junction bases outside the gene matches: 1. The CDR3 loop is CSASGQGATDTQYF. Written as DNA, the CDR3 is TGCAGTGCTAGCGGACAGGGGGCCACAGATACGCAGTATTTT.

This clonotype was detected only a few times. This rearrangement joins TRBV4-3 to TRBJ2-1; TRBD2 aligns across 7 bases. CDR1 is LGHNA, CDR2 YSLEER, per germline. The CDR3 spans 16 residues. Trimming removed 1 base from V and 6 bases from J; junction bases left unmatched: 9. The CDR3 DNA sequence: TGCGCCAGCAGCCAAGGTTGGTTGGGCGGGAGCAATGAGCAGTTCTTC. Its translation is CASSQGWLGGSNEQFF.

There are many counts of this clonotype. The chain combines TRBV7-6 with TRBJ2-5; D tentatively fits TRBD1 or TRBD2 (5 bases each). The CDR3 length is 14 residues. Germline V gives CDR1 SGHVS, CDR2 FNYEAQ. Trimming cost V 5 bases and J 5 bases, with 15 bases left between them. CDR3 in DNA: TGTGCCAGCAGCCCCCGGGACGCTGGGGAGACCCAGTACTTC. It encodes CASSPRDAGETQYF.

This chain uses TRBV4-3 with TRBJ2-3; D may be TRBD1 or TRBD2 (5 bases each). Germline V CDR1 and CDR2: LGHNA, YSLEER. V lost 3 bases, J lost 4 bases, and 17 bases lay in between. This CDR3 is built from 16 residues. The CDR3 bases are TGCGCCAGCAGCCATACGGGATACGGGACCCCAGATACGCAGTATTTT. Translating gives CASSHTGYGTPDTQYF.

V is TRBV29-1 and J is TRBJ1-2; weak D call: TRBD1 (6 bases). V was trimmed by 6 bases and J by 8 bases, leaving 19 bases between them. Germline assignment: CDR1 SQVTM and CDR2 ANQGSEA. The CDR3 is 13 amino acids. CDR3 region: CSVRTDRPGGYTF. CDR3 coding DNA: TGCAGCGTCCGAACCGACAGGCCTGGAGGCTACACCTTC.

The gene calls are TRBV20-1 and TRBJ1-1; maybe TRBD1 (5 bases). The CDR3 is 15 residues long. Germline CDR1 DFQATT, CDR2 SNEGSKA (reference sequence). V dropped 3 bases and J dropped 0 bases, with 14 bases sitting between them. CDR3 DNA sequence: TGCAGTGCTAGGGCGGGGGTCGACATGAACACTGAAGCTTTCTTT. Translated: CSARAGVDMNTEAFF.

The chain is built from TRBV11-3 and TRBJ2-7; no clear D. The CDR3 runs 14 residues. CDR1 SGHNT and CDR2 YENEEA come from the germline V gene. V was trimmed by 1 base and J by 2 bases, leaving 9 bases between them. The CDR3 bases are TGTGCCAGCAGCTTAGCGTACCTAGCCTACGAGCAGTACTTC. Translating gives CASSLAYLAYEQYF. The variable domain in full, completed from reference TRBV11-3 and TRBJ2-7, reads EAGVVQSPRYKIIEKKQPVAFWCNPISGHNTLYWYLQNLGQGPELLIRYENEEAVDDSQLPKDRFSAERLKGVDSTLKIQPAELGDSAVYLCASSLAYLAYEQYFGPGTRLTVT.

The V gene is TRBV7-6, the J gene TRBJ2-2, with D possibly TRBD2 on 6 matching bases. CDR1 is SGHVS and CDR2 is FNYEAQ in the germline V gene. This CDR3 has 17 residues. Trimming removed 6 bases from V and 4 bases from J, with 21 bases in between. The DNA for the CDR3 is TGTGCCAGCAGTGACCCGGGACTTCAACTCATCACCGGGGAGCTGTTTTTT. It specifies CASSDPGLQLITGELFF.

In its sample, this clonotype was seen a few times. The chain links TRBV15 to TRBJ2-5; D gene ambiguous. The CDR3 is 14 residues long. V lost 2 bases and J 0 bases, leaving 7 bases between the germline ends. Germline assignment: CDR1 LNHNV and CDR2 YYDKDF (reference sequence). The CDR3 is CATSRLGNQETQYF. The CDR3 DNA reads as TGTGCCACCAGCAGATTAGGGAACCAAGAGACCCAGTACTTC.

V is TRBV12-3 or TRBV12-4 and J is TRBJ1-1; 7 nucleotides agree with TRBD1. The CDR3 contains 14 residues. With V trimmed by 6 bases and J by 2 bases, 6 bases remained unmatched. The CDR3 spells CASRRGQVNTEAFF. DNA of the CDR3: TGTGCCAGCAGGCGAGGACAGGTAAACACTGAAGCTTTCTTT.

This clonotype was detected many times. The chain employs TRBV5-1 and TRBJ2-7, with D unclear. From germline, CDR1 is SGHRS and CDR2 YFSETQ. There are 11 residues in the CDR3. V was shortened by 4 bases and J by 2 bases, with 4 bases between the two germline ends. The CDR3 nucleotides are TGCGCCAGCAGCACAACCTACGAGCAGTACTTC. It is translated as CASSTTYEQYF.

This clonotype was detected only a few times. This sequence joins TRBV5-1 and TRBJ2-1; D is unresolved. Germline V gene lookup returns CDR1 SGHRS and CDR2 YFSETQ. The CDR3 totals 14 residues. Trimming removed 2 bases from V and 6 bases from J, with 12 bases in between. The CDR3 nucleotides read TGCGCCAGCAGCTTACAAGGGAACACCAATGAGCAGTTCTTC. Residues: CASSLQGNTNEQFF.

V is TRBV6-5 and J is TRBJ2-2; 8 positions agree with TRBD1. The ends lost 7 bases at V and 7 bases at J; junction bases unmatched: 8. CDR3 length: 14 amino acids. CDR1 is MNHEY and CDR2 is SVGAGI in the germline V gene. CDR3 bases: TGTGCCAGCAAAACGACAGGGGACAGCGGGGAGCTGTTTTTT. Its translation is CASKTTGDSGELFF.

CDR3 nucleotides: TGCAGCGTCGGACACCAAGCTAACTATGGCTACACCTTC. It codes for CSVGHQANYGYTF. The V gene is TRBV29-1, the J gene TRBJ1-2, with D tentatively TRBD1 (5 bases). The germline V gene has CDR1 SQVTM and CDR2 ANQGSEA. The CDR3 is made up of 13 amino acids. V dropped 6 bases and J dropped 0 bases, with 11 bases sitting between them.